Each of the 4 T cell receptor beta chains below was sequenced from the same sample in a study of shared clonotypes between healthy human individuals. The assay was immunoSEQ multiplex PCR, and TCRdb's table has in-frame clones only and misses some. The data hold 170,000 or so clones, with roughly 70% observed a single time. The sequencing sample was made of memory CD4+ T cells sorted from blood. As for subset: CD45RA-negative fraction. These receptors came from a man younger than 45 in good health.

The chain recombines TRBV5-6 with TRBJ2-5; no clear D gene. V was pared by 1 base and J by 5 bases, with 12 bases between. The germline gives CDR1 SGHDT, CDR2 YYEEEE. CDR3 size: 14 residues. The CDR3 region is CASSLRPLGETQYF. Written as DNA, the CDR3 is TGTGCCAGCAGCTTGCGACCCCTGGGGGAGACCCAGTACTTC.

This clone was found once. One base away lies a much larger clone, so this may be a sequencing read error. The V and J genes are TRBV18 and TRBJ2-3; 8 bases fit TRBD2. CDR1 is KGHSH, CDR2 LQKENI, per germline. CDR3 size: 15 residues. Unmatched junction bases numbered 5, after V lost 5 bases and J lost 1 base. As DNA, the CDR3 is TGTGCCAGCTCATCGCAGACTAGCGGCACAGATACGCAGTATTTT. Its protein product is CASSSQTSGTDTQYF.

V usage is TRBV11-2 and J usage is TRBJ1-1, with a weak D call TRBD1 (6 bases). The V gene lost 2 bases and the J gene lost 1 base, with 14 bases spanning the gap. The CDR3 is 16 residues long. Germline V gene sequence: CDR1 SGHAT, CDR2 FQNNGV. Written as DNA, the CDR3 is TGTGCCAGCAGCTTAAGGTTCGGGACAAAGAACACTGAAGCTTTCTTT. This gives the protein CASSLRFGTKNTEAFF.

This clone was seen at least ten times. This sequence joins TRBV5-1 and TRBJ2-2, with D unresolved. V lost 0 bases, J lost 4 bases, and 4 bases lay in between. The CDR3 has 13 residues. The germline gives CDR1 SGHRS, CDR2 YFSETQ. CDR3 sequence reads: CASSLVVTGELFF. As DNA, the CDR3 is TGCGCCAGCAGCTTGGTCGTCACCGGGGAGCTGTTTTTT.